Shown below are 21 T cell receptor beta chains from a single sample sequenced in a study of blood T cell repertoires in COVID-19. Only in-frame clones appear in the TCRdb table, and some are missing; sequencing was by immunoSEQ multiplex PCR. This table has more than 150,000 clones, less than 85% appearing once. Sequencing used peripheral blood. These receptor sequences come from a man aged 50-60 years who had recovered from COVID-19.

The CDR3, as DNA: TGTGCCAGCAGTTACTCGACAGGGTTCACAGATACGCAGTATTTT. Translation: CASSYSTGFTDTQYF. The J gene is TRBJ2-3, the V gene TRBV6-2 or TRBV6-3; 7 nucleotides align to TRBD1. J gave up 2 bases and V 0 bases, and 2 bases lay outside the gene matches. Germline lookup yields CDR1 MNHEY and CDR2 SVGEGT. This CDR3 has 15 residues.

The chain uses TRBV4-2 and TRBJ1-3; D is ambiguous. The CDR3 covers 14 residues. V shed 0 bases and J shed 4 bases, with 7 bases lying between them. Germline V gene data show CDR1 as LGHNA and CDR2 as YNFKEQ. CDR3 sequence (DNA): TGTGCCAGCAGCCAAGATCTAATCGGAAACACCATATATTTT. Protein: CASSQDLIGNTIYF.

The genes are TRBV28 and TRBJ2-7; TRBD2 might be the D (6 bases). With 6 bases removed from V and 1 base from J, the gap between germline ends came to 16 bases. Looked up from germline, CDR1 is MDHEN and CDR2 is SYDVKM. The CDR3 runs to 15 residues. The CDR3 coding sequence is TGTGCCAGCAGCCCGCGGGGCGGTTCATCCTACGAGCAGTACTTC. Protein product: CASSPRGGSSYEQYF.

The chain combines TRBV18 with TRBJ1-1, with TRBD1 matching 9 bases. Germline CDR1 KGHSH, CDR2 LQKENI. V lost 4 bases to trimming and J lost 1 base; unmatched junction nucleotides: 1. This CDR3 region has 14 residues. The CDR3 sequence: CASSRDRENTEAFF. Here the CDR3 DNA reads TGTGCCAGCTCACGGGACAGGGAGAACACTGAAGCTTTCTTT.

This sequence joins TRBV28 and TRBJ2-4; TRBD2 matches at 11 bases. V was pared by 1 base and J by 1 base, with 9 bases of the junction left unmatched. CDR3 length: 19 amino acids. From germline, CDR1 is MDHEN and CDR2 SYDVKM. The CDR3 region has the DNA TGTGCCAGCAGTTTATTCACTAGCGGGAGAAATGAGGCCAAAAACATTCAGTACTTC. Amino acid sequence: CASSLFTSGRNEAKNIQYF. Full variable domain (missing parts from reference TRBV28 and TRBJ2-4): DVKVTQSSRYLVKRTGEKVFLECVQDMDHENMFWYRQDPGLGLRLIYFSYDVKMKEKGDIPEGYSVSREKKERFSLILESASTNQTSMYLCASSLFTSGRNEAKNIQYFGAGTRLSVL.

The rearrangement joins TRBV11-3 to TRBJ2-1; 13 nucleotides line up with TRBD2. Germline loops: CDR1 SGHNT, CDR2 YENEEA. The CDR3 runs 18 residues. V trimming: 0 bases; J trimming: 2 bases; junction bases outside the gene matches: 4. The CDR3 loop is CASSLELAGGSTYNEQFF. The CDR3 nucleotides are TGTGCCAGCAGCTTAGAACTAGCGGGAGGGTCGACCTACAATGAGCAGTTCTTC.

This clone occurred once. The rearrangement uses TRBV7-2 and TRBJ1-6; D unclear. The length of the CDR3 is 14 residues. Trimming left V 8 bases short and J 7 bases short, with 15 bases between. Per germline, CDR1 SGHTA and CDR2 FQGNSA. CDR3 nucleotide sequence: TGTGCCAGCTGCTACACGGGATTCAATTCACCCCTCCACTTT. Its protein product is CASCYTGFNSPLHF.

The genes are TRBV19 and TRBJ2-3; TRBD2 matches at 12 bases. The ends lost 5 bases at V and 5 bases at J; junction bases unmatched: 5. The germline gives CDR1 LNHDA, CDR2 SQIVND (reference sequence). The CDR3 extends over 15 amino acids. The CDR3 is CASSPTSGSIDTQYF. The CDR3 DNA follows: TGTGCCAGTAGTCCGACTAGCGGGAGTATAGATACGCAGTATTTT.

V gene TRBV6-1 combines with J gene TRBJ1-4; D remains unclear. Germline assignment: CDR1 MNHNS and CDR2 SASEGT. Trimming removed 8 bases from V and 8 bases from J, with 15 bases in between. CDR3 length: 13 amino acids. CDR3 bases: TGTGCCAGCTGTAGACGGGAGCTCGAAAAACTGTTTTTT. Translation: CASCRRELEKLFF.

The chain has TRBV29-1 and TRBJ1-1, with D possibly TRBD1 on 6 matching bases. V shed 6 bases and J shed 3 bases, with 11 bases lying between them. This CDR3 spans 12 amino acids. Germline V lookup: CDR1 SQVTM, CDR2 ANQGSEA. The CDR3 region is CSVARGDTEAFF. The CDR3 DNA is TGCAGCGTCGCCAGGGGAGACACTGAAGCTTTCTTT.

This chain links TRBV4-2 with TRBJ1-1; TRBD1 might be the D (6 bases). The germline V and J ends were trimmed by 4 bases and 1 base, with 10 bases remaining between them. Germline V gene data show CDR1 as LGHNA and CDR2 as YNFKEQ. The CDR3 runs 14 residues. This chain's CDR3 is CASSRAGANTEAFF. CDR3 coding DNA: TGTGCCAGCAGCCGGGCAGGGGCGAACACTGAAGCTTTCTTT.

This chain links TRBV27 with TRBJ2-1, with D maybe TRBD2 (6 bases). Germline V gene sequence: CDR1 MNHEY, CDR2 SMNVEV (reference sequence). The V end was cut by 0 bases, the J end by 0 bases, with 9 bases between. The CDR3 totals 16 residues. In DNA, the CDR3 is TGTGCCAGCAGTTTATCGGTAGCGGCCTCCTACAATGAGCAGTTCTTC. It codes for CASSLSVAASYNEQFF.

Comments on this clone: One end of the junction does not line up with germline, which may come from a read error. The CDR3 DNA reads as TGTGCCAGCAGCCAAGACGGGACACCCGAAAGGAGTGGCGCCTTC. As protein: CASSQDGTPERSGAF. The chain employs TRBV4-2 and TRBJ1-2; possible D gene TRBD1, 6 bases. This CDR3 has 15 residues. CDR1 is LGHNA and CDR2 is YNFKEQ in the germline V gene.

A word on this clone: The identical CDR3 is also encoded by other nucleotide sequences in the sample. This chain uses TRBV5-4 with TRBJ2-7, with TRBD2 matching over 7 bases. V shed 2 bases, J shed 4 bases, and the junction held 3 bases outside the gene matches. This CDR3 contains 13 residues. Germline V gene data show CDR1 as SGHNT and CDR2 as YYREEE (reference sequence). CDR3 sequence: CASSFSSGYEQYF. The CDR3 DNA reads TGTGCCAGCAGCTTTTCTAGCGGATACGAGCAGTACTTC.

This clone was observed a single time. V and J are TRBV19 and TRBJ1-2, with a possible D match to TRBD1 (5 bases). Between the trimmed V and J ends, which lost 7 bases and 4 bases, there was a span of 16 bases. CDR3 length: 14 residues. Germline V lookup: CDR1 LNHDA, CDR2 SQIVND (reference sequence). The CDR3 here is CASTTRQIFYGYTF. The DNA of the CDR3 is TGTGCCAGTACCACCAGACAGATCTTCTATGGCTACACCTTC. The full variable domain, rest sourced from reference TRBV19 and TRBJ1-2, is DGGITQSPKYLFRKEGQNVTLSCEQNLNHDAMYWYRQDPGQGLRLIYYSQIVNDFQKGDIAEGYSVSREKKESFPLTVTSAQKNPTAFYLCASTTRQIFYGYTFGSGTRLTVV.

The CDR3 region is CASSFGLAGAMNEQFF. The CDR3 nucleotides read TGTGCCAGCAGTTTCGGACTAGCGGGAGCAATGAATGAGCAGTTCTTC. The chain combines TRBV6-5 with TRBJ2-1; TRBD2 agrees at 13 bases. The CDR3 spans 16 residues. Trimming took 4 bases from V and 7 from J; bases not matched to a gene: 7. The germline V gene has CDR1 MNHEY and CDR2 SVGAGI.

The chain couples TRBV27 to TRBJ2-1; perhaps TRBD2 as D (5 bases). The CDR3 is 15 residues long. Deletions cut 5 bases from V and 7 bases from J, with 18 bases between. Germline V gene lookup returns CDR1 MNHEY and CDR2 SMNVEV (reference sequence). This CDR3 is CASSLDREMGNEQFF. In DNA form, the CDR3 reads TGTGCCAGCAGTCTGGACCGGGAAATGGGGAATGAGCAGTTCTTC.

The rearrangement joins TRBV24-1 to TRBJ2-1; TRBD2 aligns across 14 bases. Losses at the gene ends were 4 bases for V and 6 bases for J; bases not matched to a gene: 4. The germline gives CDR1 KGHDR, CDR2 SFDVKD. The CDR3 is made up of 16 amino acids. The CDR3 nucleotides are TGTGCCACCAGTGACTCCGGGACTAGCGGGAGCAATGAGCAGTTCTTC. Its protein product is CATSDSGTSGSNEQFF.

This clone was counted once. The chain recombines TRBV7-6 with TRBJ2-7; 7 bases are a match to TRBD2. Germline loops: CDR1 SGHVS, CDR2 FNYEAQ. The CDR3 runs to 15 residues. V was pared by 5 bases and J by 1 base, with 8 bases of the junction left unmatched. Written as DNA, the CDR3 is TGTGCCAGCAGCGTTTGGGCTAGCGGATCCTACGAGCAGTACTTC. Translating it yields CASSVWASGSYEQYF.

On this clone: One end of the junction does not line up with germline, which may come from a read error. The V call is TRBV5-5, the J call TRBJ1-5, with a possible D match to TRBD1 (5 bases). CDR1 and CDR2 (germline): SGHKS, YYEKEE (reference sequence). This CDR3 region has 15 residues. CDR3 bases: TGTGCCCGCAGCCGAGGCGGGGGGGTTGGGCAGCCCCAGCATTTT. Translating it yields CARSRGGGVGQPQHF.

V is TRBV28 and J is TRBJ2-5; 9 bases are a match to TRBD2. Per germline, CDR1 MDHEN and CDR2 SYDVKM. Trimming removed 1 base from V and 6 bases from J; junction bases left unmatched: 15. The CDR3 contains 18 residues. The CDR3, as DNA: TGTGCCAGCAGTTTATATTCCTGGCGGGAGGGGGGCGTGAAGACCCAGTACTTC. Its translation: CASSLYSWREGGVKTQYF.